These T cell receptor beta chains were read from a single sample in a study of blood T cell repertoires in COVID-19. Sequencing used immunoSEQ multiplex PCR; TCRdb keeps in-frame clones, though not all of them. The sample consists of around 200,000 clones, approximately 85% of them appearing once. Sequencing used peripheral blood. These receptors originate from an elderly woman with acute or convalescent COVID-19. The conserved cysteine and the conserved F or W are not part of the CDR3 here.

CDR3 | V | length | J
ASSRRGNTGELF | TRBV6-5 | 12 | TRBJ2-2
ASSRYNEQY | TRBV25-1 | 9 | TRBJ2-7
ASSVTPLSASHSYEQY | TRBV9 | 16 | TRBJ2-7
ASSEYRNTGELF | TRBV2 | 12 | TRBJ2-2
ASGLYGGSTDTQY | TRBV12-5 | 13 | TRBJ2-3
ASSQVPQGALRGYT | TRBV4-1 | 14 | TRBJ1-2
ASSWAPDSYNEQF | TRBV11-2 | 13 | TRBJ2-1
ASTTAGVVNEQF | TRBV6-5 | 12 | TRBJ2-1
ATQNSGRASYNEQF | TRBV21-1 | 14 | TRBJ2-1
ASSQGAGVGGKLF | TRBV3-1/TRBV3-2 | 13 | TRBJ1-4
ASSSSRDRGSYEQY | TRBV11-2 | 14 | TRBJ2-7
ATSSSGFTDTQY | TRBV24-1 | 12 | TRBJ2-3
ASSYSGGVEQY | TRBV6-2/TRBV6-3 | 11 | TRBJ2-7
ASSSGLAGTETQY | TRBV7-6 | 13 | TRBJ2-5
ASSFSGGNGYT | TRBV12-3/TRBV12-4 | 11 | TRBJ1-2
ASSPSVRQIYQETQY | TRBV18 | 15 | TRBJ2-5
ASSLIGQGNTEAF | TRBV27 | 13 | TRBJ1-1
ASSARTSGGPETQY | TRBV9 | 14 | TRBJ2-5
ASTRDRPNTGELF | TRBV2 | 13 | TRBJ2-2
ASSPQREFTDTQY | TRBV7-9 | 13 | TRBJ2-3
ASSLLSNYEQY | TRBV28 | 11 | TRBJ2-7
ASSLDPSGNSPLH | TRBV7-2 | 13 | TRBJ1-6
ASSLTTGVTEAF | TRBV7-2 | 12 | TRBJ1-1
AISREGAQPQH | TRBV10-3 | 11 | TRBJ1-5
ASSSPGGAGNTIY | TRBV7-9 | 13 | TRBJ1-3
ASSRLTVPYGDGYT | TRBV5-6 | 14 | TRBJ1-2
ATSSPGQGFSRT | TRBV15 | 12 | TRBJ1-2
ASSTGGSNQPQH | TRBV5-4 | 12 | TRBJ1-5
ASSLSPGEETQY | TRBV5-5 | 12 | TRBJ2-5
ASSEGGGPTDTQY | TRBV2 | 13 | TRBJ2-3
ASSPALDGGEKLF | TRBV5-1 | 13 | TRBJ1-4
ASSPLAGGNTGELF | TRBV19 | 14 | TRBJ2-2
ASTPPGGKAYNEQF | TRBV19 | 14 | TRBJ2-1
ASSQEGRNTEAF | TRBV3-1/TRBV3-2 | 12 | TRBJ1-1
AIRTLLVAEAF | TRBV10-3 | 11 | TRBJ1-1
ASSPAGGGGQPQH | TRBV3-1/TRBV3-2 | 13 | TRBJ1-5
ASSFSGRVYNEQF | TRBV7-9 | 13 | TRBJ2-1
ASSGGSLAGNEKLF | TRBV5-4 | 14 | TRBJ1-4
ASSMDPLGGKLF | TRBV19 | 12 | TRBJ1-4
AISESVGPNQPQH | TRBV10-3 | 13 | TRBJ1-5
ASSEGRGRQADTQY | TRBV2 | 14 | TRBJ2-3
ALRTGHRYNSPLH | TRBV30 | 13 | TRBJ1-6
ASSVDRGLSSYGYT | TRBV7-2 | 14 | TRBJ1-2
AISENSRDYGYT | TRBV10-3 | 12 | TRBJ1-2
AGSLGYGYT | TRBV30 | 9 | TRBJ1-2
ASSKGDSAVGGEKLF | TRBV19 | 15 | TRBJ1-4
ASSLAGTQETQY | TRBV5-1 | 12 | TRBJ2-5
ASSLTGGEQPQH | TRBV27 | 12 | TRBJ1-5
ASSQGVGTDTQY | TRBV19 | 12 | TRBJ2-3
ASSPPMGGNNEQF | TRBV18 | 13 | TRBJ2-1
ASSAGVGYT | TRBV9 | 9 | TRBJ1-2
ASSDGLAGGNEQF | TRBV6-1 | 13 | TRBJ2-1
ASSFGTGAEAF | TRBV5-1 | 11 | TRBJ1-1
ASSLATQSNNEQF | TRBV5-1 | 13 | TRBJ2-1